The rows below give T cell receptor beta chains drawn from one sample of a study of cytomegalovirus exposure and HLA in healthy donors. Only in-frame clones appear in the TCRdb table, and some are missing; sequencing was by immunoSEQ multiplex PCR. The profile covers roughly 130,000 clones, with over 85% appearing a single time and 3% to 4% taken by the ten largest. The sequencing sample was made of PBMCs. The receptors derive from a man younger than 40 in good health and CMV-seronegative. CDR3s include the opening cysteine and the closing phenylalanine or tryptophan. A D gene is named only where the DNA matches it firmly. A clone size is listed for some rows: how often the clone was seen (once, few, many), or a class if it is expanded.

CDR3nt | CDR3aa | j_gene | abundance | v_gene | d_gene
TGCGCCAGCAGCCTCGCGGACAGGGTTGACGACGAAAAACTGTTTTTT | CASSLADRVDDEKLFF | TRBJ1-4 | few | TRBV5-1 | TRBD1
TGTGCCAGTAGTACGTACAGGGGTGGCGAAAAACTGTTTTTT | CASSTYRGGEKLFF | TRBJ1-4 | few | TRBV19 | TRBD1
TGTGCCAGCAGTTATTTACCGGGGGGGCCCTCCTACGAGCAGTACTTC | CASSYLPGGPSYEQYF | TRBJ2-7 | . | TRBV6-5 | TRBD2
TGTGCCAGCAGTGAAGGGCTTACACATCAGCCCCAGCATTTT | CASSEGLTHQPQHF | TRBJ1-5 | . | TRBV6-1 | .
TGTGCCAGCAGTTACTCGACAGTGGACACTGAAGCTTTCTTT | CASSYSTVDTEAFF | TRBJ1-1 | . | TRBV6-5 | .
TGTGCCAGCAGTTACTCCAGGGGGTATGGCTACACCTTC | CASSYSRGYGYTF | TRBJ1-2 | . | TRBV6-5 | TRBD1
TGTGCCAGCAGCTTATCTGGGGCCGCTCAAGAGACCCAGTACTTC | CASSLSGAAQETQYF | TRBJ2-5 | . | TRBV7-3 | .
TGTGCCAGCAGCTCCTCCTCTCAGCCCCAGCATTTT | CASSSSSQPQHF | TRBJ1-5 | . | TRBV7-9 | .
TGTGCCAGCTGGCGGGTCGGACACCAAGAGACCCAGTACTTC | CASWRVGHQETQYF | TRBJ2-5 | . | TRBV6-5 | .
TGCGCCAGCAGACAGGGGGCTGGCTACACCTTC | CASRQGAGYTF | TRBJ1-2 | . | TRBV5-1 | TRBD1
TGTGCCAGCAGTTCAACAGGGGGTGCGGACACTGAAGCTTTCTTT | CASSSTGGADTEAFF | TRBJ1-1 | . | TRBV27 | TRBD1
TGTGCCAGCAGCCTGTTCGCGGCCGTTGGTGGCTACACCTTC | CASSLFAAVGGYTF | TRBJ1-2 | . | TRBV5-4 | .
TGTGCCAGCTCACCAATATACAATGAGCAGTTCTTC | CASSPIYNEQFF | TRBJ2-1 | . | TRBV18 | .
TGTGCCAGCAGCACTACGGTATTCCTAGCCAAAAACATTCAGTACTTC | CASSTTVFLAKNIQYF | TRBJ2-4 | . | TRBV21-1 | .
TGTGCCAGCAGCTTCTGGACAGACGCCGGCGAGCAGTACTTC | CASSFWTDAGEQYF | TRBJ2-7 | . | TRBV7-8 | .
TGTGCCAGCAGTTACGGGGACAGGGGACCAGATACGCAGTATTTT | CASSYGDRGPDTQYF | TRBJ2-3 | . | TRBV6-5 | TRBD1
TGCGCCAGCAGCCAAGAGGACAGCGAAGAGACCCAGTACTTC | CASSQEDSEETQYF | TRBJ2-5 | once | TRBV4-3 | .
TGCGCCAGCAGCTTGGACAGGGGGAACCAAGAGACCCAGTACTTC | CASSLDRGNQETQYF | TRBJ2-5 | . | TRBV5-1 | TRBD1
TGTGCCAGTAGTATAGAAGGGACTTCCTACGAGCAGTACTTC | CASSIEGTSYEQYF | TRBJ2-7 | . | TRBV19 | .
TGTGCCAGCAGTTTATTGCAGGGAACCTACGAGCAGTACTTC | CASSLLQGTYEQYF | TRBJ2-7 | . | TRBV28 | .
TGTGCCAGCAGCTTAGCTGGCGGGGAAGGTCACTCACCCCTCCACTTT | CASSLAGGEGHSPLHF | TRBJ1-6 | . | TRBV7-6 | .